Below, 14 T cell receptor beta chains from the same sample are listed, as sequenced in a study of shared clonotypes between healthy human individuals. Generated by immunoSEQ multiplex PCR, the TCRdb table keeps only in-frame clones and is missing some. The sample contains approximately 100,000 clones, about 66% of which appear only once. The source material was memory CD8+ T cells sorted from blood. Described subset: CD45RO+ cells pooled with CCR7-negative TemRA cells. These receptors originate from a woman in her thirties in good health.

J is TRBJ2-2 and V is TRBV5-1; D may be TRBD1 or TRBD2 (5 bases each). This CDR3 has 15 amino acids. V dropped 3 bases and J dropped 0 bases, with 9 bases sitting between them. Germline CDR1 reads SGHRS; CDR2 reads YFSETQ. The CDR3 DNA is TGCGCCAGCAGCTACTGGGACCCGAACACCGGGGAGCTGTTTTTT. It translates to CASSYWDPNTGELFF.

The chain joins TRBV19 to TRBJ2-1, with D tentatively TRBD1 (6 bases). The CDR3 is 16 amino acids. The germline gives CDR1 LNHDA, CDR2 SQIVND (reference sequence). V was cut by 3 bases and J by 0 bases, with 12 bases left in between. The DNA for the CDR3 is TGTGCCAGTAGTATGACTTTAGGGGGCTCCTACAATGAGCAGTTCTTC. The encoded protein is CASSMTLGGSYNEQFF.

The chain recombines TRBV5-4 with TRBJ2-7; no definite D call. CDR1 is SGHNT, CDR2 YYREEE, per germline (reference sequence). V shed 0 bases and J shed 4 bases, with 8 bases lying between them. CDR3 length: 13 amino acids. The CDR3 is CASSLAPQYEQYF. The DNA of the CDR3 is TGTGCCAGCAGCTTGGCTCCCCAATACGAGCAGTACTTC.

In its sample, this clone was seen a few times. The V and J genes are TRBV28 and TRBJ2-5, with D tentatively TRBD2 (5 bases). This CDR3 spans 16 amino acids. V lost 3 bases and J lost 3, with 17 bases in between. From germline, CDR1 is MDHEN and CDR2 SYDVKM. The CDR3 DNA follows: TGTGCCAGCAGTTTCTTCCTAGCCGGCTCCGAAGAGACCCAGTACTTC. Protein: CASSFFLAGSEETQYF.

V and J are TRBV28 and TRBJ2-7; 9 nucleotides line up with TRBD1. Per germline, CDR1 MDHEN and CDR2 SYDVKM. The CDR3 sequence is 14 residues long. The trim removed 3 bases at V and 3 bases at J, leaving 3 bases unmatched. The CDR3 sequence is CASSFGTGYYEQYF. In DNA, the CDR3 is TGTGCCAGCAGTTTCGGGACAGGGTACTACGAGCAGTACTTC. Using reference TRBV28 and TRBJ2-7 for the parts outside the CDR3, the full variable domain is DVKVTQSSRYLVKRTGEKVFLECVQDMDHENMFWYRQDPGLGLRLIYFSYDVKMKEKGDIPEGYSVSREKKERFSLILESASTNQTSMYLCASSFGTGYYEQYFGPGTRLTVT.

The chain recombines TRBV7-9 with TRBJ2-2; 7 bases agree with TRBD1. After removal of 6 bases from V and 3 bases from J, the junction contained 7 bases not matched to a gene. Germline CDR1 SEHNR, CDR2 FQNEAQ (reference sequence). CDR3 size: 15 residues. CDR3 residues: CASSSGTDYTGELFF. CDR3 nucleotide sequence: TGTGCCAGCAGTTCCGGGACAGACTACACCGGGGAGCTGTTTTTT.

By share, this clone ranks as medium-sized. The chain couples TRBV6-6 to TRBJ1-2; D is unresolved. The CDR3 has 13 residues. Germline values: CDR1 MNHNY, CDR2 SVGAGI (reference sequence). V lost 3 bases, J lost 2 bases, and 7 bases lay in between. CDR3: CASSYVGNYGYTF. In DNA form, the CDR3 reads TGTGCCAGCAGTTATGTTGGGAACTATGGCTACACCTTC.

This chain uses TRBV28 with TRBJ1-1, with a tentative D call TRBD1 (5 bases). From germline, CDR1 is MDHEN and CDR2 SYDVKM. With 6 bases removed from V and 4 bases from J, the gap between germline ends came to 18 bases. CDR3 size: 15 residues. CDR3 amino acids: CASRALARGGTEAFF. The DNA of the CDR3 is TGTGCCAGCAGGGCCCTTGCGAGGGGAGGCACTGAAGCTTTCTTT.

V and J are TRBV7-6 and TRBJ2-1; D not certain. V gave up 3 bases and J gave up 8 bases, with 14 bases separating them. The CDR3 length is 14 residues. Germline CDR1 and CDR2: SGHVS and FNYEAQ. CDR3 bases: TGTGCCAGCAGCTTCCCTGTTGAAGGGCATGAGCAGTTCTTC. It codes for CASSFPVEGHEQFF.

Many counts were recorded for this clone. Other nucleotide sequences in the sample specify the same CDR3. V gene TRBV4-1 combines with J gene TRBJ1-1, with D hard to call. With 3 bases removed from V and 5 bases from J, the gap between germline ends came to 7 bases. The germline CDR1 and CDR2 sequences are MGHRA and YSYEKL. CDR3 length: 12 residues. Here the CDR3 DNA reads TGCGCCAGCAGCCAGACCAGGACTGAAGCTTTCTTT. Its translation: CASSQTRTEAFF.

The chain carries TRBV11-2 and TRBJ2-3, with 14 bases matching TRBD2. Unmatched junction bases numbered 4, after V lost 0 bases and J lost 2 bases. Germline V lookup: CDR1 SGHAT, CDR2 FQNNGV. This CDR3 is 18 amino acids long. CDR3: CASSLEGTSGGNTDTQYF. CDR3 DNA: TGTGCCAGCAGCTTAGAGGGGACTAGCGGGGGAAACACAGATACGCAGTATTTT.

The rearrangement uses TRBV11-2 and TRBJ2-6; D is unresolved. CDR1 is SGHAT and CDR2 is FQNNGV in the germline V gene. There are 16 residues in the CDR3. The ends were cut back, 3 bases at V and 2 bases at J, with 11 bases in the middle. The CDR3 is CASSFALTAGANVLTF. The CDR3 region has the DNA TGTGCCAGCAGCTTTGCACTGACCGCTGGGGCCAACGTCCTGACTTTC.

This clone was found once. The chain links TRBV15 to TRBJ1-1; D is possibly TRBD1 (6 bases). From germline, CDR1 is LNHNV and CDR2 YYDKDF (reference sequence). The V gene lost 6 bases and the J gene lost 1 base, with 24 bases spanning the gap. CDR3 length equals 18 residues. Here the CDR3 DNA reads TGTGCCACCAGAAGTTTCCTGGGCCTTTACAGGGCGAACACTGAAGCTTTCTTT. Amino acid sequence: CATRSFLGLYRANTEAFF.

The chain recombines TRBV12-5 with TRBJ2-1; 14 bases map to TRBD2. This CDR3 contains 18 residues. The junction had 7 bases not matched to a gene; V was cut back by 6 bases and J by 0 bases. Germline loops: CDR1 LGHNT, CDR2 FRNRAP. CDR3 amino acids: CASGWTSGRSRSYNEQFF. As DNA, the CDR3 is TGTGCTAGTGGATGGACTAGCGGGAGGTCCCGCTCCTACAATGAGCAGTTCTTC.